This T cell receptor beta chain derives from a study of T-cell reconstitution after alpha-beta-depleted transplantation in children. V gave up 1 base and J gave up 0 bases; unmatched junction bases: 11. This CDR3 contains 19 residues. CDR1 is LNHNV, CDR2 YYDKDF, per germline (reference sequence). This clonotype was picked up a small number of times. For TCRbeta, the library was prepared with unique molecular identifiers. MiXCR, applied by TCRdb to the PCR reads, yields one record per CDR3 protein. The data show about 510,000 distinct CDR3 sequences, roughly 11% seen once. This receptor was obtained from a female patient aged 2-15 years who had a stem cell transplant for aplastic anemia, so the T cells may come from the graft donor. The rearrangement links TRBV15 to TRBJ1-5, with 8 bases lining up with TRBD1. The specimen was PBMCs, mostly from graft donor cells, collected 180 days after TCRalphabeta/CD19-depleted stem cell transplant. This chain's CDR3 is CATSRGSLQGASSNQPQHF. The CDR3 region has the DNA TGTGCCACCAGCAGAGGTAGCTTGCAGGGGGCGTCTAGCAATCAGCCCCAGCATTTT. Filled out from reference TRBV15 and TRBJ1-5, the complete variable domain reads DAMVIQNPRYQVTQFGKPVTLSCSQTLNHNVMYWYQQKSSQAPKLLFHYYDKDFNNEADTPDNFQSRRPNTSFCFLDIRSPGLGDTAMYLCATSRGSLQGASSNQPQHFGDGTRLSIL.